A single sample gave rise to the 27 T cell receptor beta chains below, sequenced in a study of T cell changes during pregnancy in multiple sclerosis. Here immunoSEQ multiplex PCR was the method, and the copy in TCRdb shows in-frame clones only, minus some. Here the sample spans around 30,000 clones, just over 90% being singletons. The specimen was CD8+ T cells from peripheral blood mononuclear cells, collected in the second trimester of pregnancy. These receptors were taken from a female donor with multiple sclerosis, enrolled in a pregnancy study.

The gene calls are TRBV7-9 and TRBJ2-1, with D possibly being TRBD2 (5 bases). The V end lost 8 bases, the J end lost 6 bases, and 11 bases lay between the germline ends. CDR1 is SEHNR, CDR2 FQNEAQ, per germline (reference sequence). The CDR3 covers 12 residues. CDR3 DNA: TGTGCCAGCGGGAGATCGTTCAATGAGCAGTTCTTC. It is translated as CASGRSFNEQFF.

This chain joins TRBV13 and TRBJ2-7; a possible D gene is TRBD2 (6 bases). The V end was cut by 4 bases, the J end by 4 bases, with 8 bases between. The CDR3 runs to 12 residues. Germline-derived CDR1 and CDR2 are PRHDT and FYEKMQ (reference sequence). CDR3 residues: CASSSEGYEQYF. The CDR3 DNA reads as TGTGCCAGCAGCTCGGAGGGATACGAGCAGTACTTC. Full variable domain (remainder filled in from reference TRBV13 and TRBJ2-7): AAGVIQSPRHLIKEKRETATLKCYPIPRHDTVYWYQQGPGQDPQFLISFYEKMQSDKGSIPDRFSAQQFSDYHSELNMSSLELGDSALYFCASSSEGYEQYFGPGTRLTVT.

The chain joins TRBV7-8 to TRBJ2-1; 10 bases are shared with TRBD2. Germline loops: CDR1 SGHVS, CDR2 FQNEAQ. The CDR3 spans 15 residues. With V trimmed by 8 bases and J by 8 bases, 12 bases remained unmatched. CDR3: CASGQTSGLIYEQFF. CDR3 nucleotides: TGTGCCAGCGGACAGACTAGCGGGTTGATATATGAGCAGTTCTTC.

On this clone: Other nucleotide sequences from this sample produce the same CDR3. The chain joins TRBV4-1 to TRBJ1-3; D gene ambiguous. CDR1 is MGHRA and CDR2 is YSYEKL in the germline V gene. Between the trimmed V and J ends, which lost 4 bases and 0 bases, there was a span of 13 bases. This CDR3 has 16 residues. For the CDR3, the DNA is TGCGCCAGCAGCCCTACCGGGAACCCCTCTGGAAACACCATATATTTT. This encodes CASSPTGNPSGNTIYF.

The chain combines TRBV27 with TRBJ2-2; D perhaps matches TRBD1 (6 bases). This CDR3 is built from 15 residues. CDR1 and CDR2 from the germline V gene are MNHEY and SMNVEV (reference sequence). The V gene lost 6 bases and the J gene lost 5 bases, with 16 bases spanning the gap. CDR3 region: CASSYRVGKTGELFF. CDR3 sequence (DNA): TGTGCCAGCAGCTACAGGGTAGGAAAAACCGGGGAGCTGTTTTTT.

The chain joins TRBV28 to TRBJ2-1; 9 bases fit TRBD2. V lost 6 bases to trimming and J lost 4 bases; unmatched junction nucleotides: 13. CDR3 size: 17 residues. Germline V CDR1 and CDR2: MDHEN, SYDVKM. CDR3 DNA sequence: TGTGCCAGCAGCTCCGTCGAGCGGGAGGCCACGTACAATGAGCAGTTCTTC. It yields the protein CASSSVEREATYNEQFF.

The gene calls are TRBV7-9 and TRBJ2-5, with 9 bases that match TRBD1. Germline lookup yields CDR1 SEHNR and CDR2 FQNEAQ (reference sequence). Unmatched junction bases numbered 17, after V lost 1 base and J lost 5 bases. The CDR3 consists of 19 residues. The CDR3 sequence is CASSLGRDRVWNFRETQYF. The CDR3 DNA reads TGTGCCAGCAGCTTAGGCCGGGACAGGGTTTGGAACTTTAGGGAGACCCAGTACTTC.

V is TRBV18 and J is TRBJ2-7; a weak D match, TRBD1 (6 bases). Trimming removed 0 bases from V and 2 bases from J, with 14 bases in between. CDR1 and CDR2 from the germline V gene are KGHSH and LQKENI. This CDR3 spans 16 amino acids. The CDR3 reads CASSPPDSRTPYEQYF. The CDR3, as DNA: TGTGCCAGCTCACCACCGGACAGCAGGACGCCCTACGAGCAGTACTTC.

The V and J genes are TRBV27 and TRBJ1-2, with D tentatively TRBD1 (5 bases). The V and J ends lost 6 bases and 2 bases respectively, with 13 bases between them. The germline gives CDR1 MNHEY, CDR2 SMNVEV (reference sequence). The CDR3 is 14 amino acids. The CDR3 DNA is TGTGCCAGCAGCTCCCTCGGGGGGAACTATGGCTACACCTTC. Its protein product is CASSSLGGNYGYTF.

The chain links TRBV10-3 to TRBJ2-7, with a weak D call TRBD1 (6 bases). In germline, CDR1 is ENHRY, CDR2 SYGVKD. This CDR3 is 16 amino acids long. V was shortened by 2 bases and J by 0 bases, with 14 bases between the two germline ends. CDR3 nucleotides: TGTGCCATCAGTGAGGTCTGGCAGGGGACCTCCTACGAGCAGTACTTC. It specifies CAISEVWQGTSYEQYF.

J is TRBJ2-3 and V is TRBV2, with no clear D. This CDR3 comprises 13 residues. The germline gives CDR1 SNHLY, CDR2 FYNNEI. V lost 5 bases, J lost 2 bases, and 8 bases lay in between. CDR3 protein: CASSTHTTDTQYF. In nucleotides, the CDR3 is TGTGCCAGCAGTACCCACACCACAGATACGCAGTATTTT.

CDR3 nucleotides: TGTGCCAGCAGCGGGTGGGCCCGTAACTATGGCTACACCTTC. Translated: CASSGWARNYGYTF. V is TRBV9 and J is TRBJ1-2; D is uncertain. The CDR3 extends over 14 amino acids. Germline V CDR1 and CDR2: SGDLS, YYNGEE. Trimming pared 3 bases from V and 1 base from J, leaving 10 bases between.

CDR3 region: CASSFERGVGGNEQFF. The CDR3 nucleotides read TGTGCCAGCAGCTTCGAACGGGGGGTGGGGGGCAATGAGCAGTTCTTC. This chain connects TRBV7-9 to TRBJ2-1, with 7 bases identical to TRBD2. The CDR3 runs 16 residues. The germline V gene has CDR1 SEHNR and CDR2 FQNEAQ (reference sequence). V trimming: 3 bases; J trimming: 6 bases; junction bases outside the gene matches: 11. Full variable domain (missing parts from reference TRBV7-9 and TRBJ2-1): DTGVSQNPRHKITKRGQNVTFRCDPISEHNRLYWYRQTLGQGPEFLTYFQNEAQLEKSRLLSDRFSAERPKGSFSTLEIQRTEQGDSAMYLCASSFERGVGGNEQFFGPGTRLTVL.

V gene TRBV19 combines with J gene TRBJ2-1, with D perhaps TRBD2 (5 bases). V dropped 6 bases and J dropped 0 bases, with 15 bases sitting between them. Germline lookup yields CDR1 LNHDA and CDR2 SQIVND (reference sequence). The CDR3 is 16 amino acids. CDR3 loop: CASRRAPYSSYNEQFF. CDR3 sequence (DNA): TGTGCCAGTAGGAGGGCCCCTTATAGCTCCTACAATGAGCAGTTCTTC.

The V and J genes are TRBV9 and TRBJ2-3; D perhaps matches TRBD1 (7 bases). Per the germline V gene, CDR1 is SGDLS and CDR2 is YYNGEE. V lost 0 bases, J lost 0 bases, and 11 bases lay in between. The CDR3 runs to 16 residues. Here the CDR3 reads CASSVAQGGSTDTQYF. The CDR3 DNA reads as TGTGCCAGCAGCGTAGCTCAGGGGGGTAGCACAGATACGCAGTATTTT. The full variable domain, completed using reference TRBV9 and TRBJ2-3, is DSGVTQTPKHLITATGQRVTLRCSPRSGDLSVYWYQQSLDQGLQFLIQYYNGEERAKGNILERFSAQQFPDLHSELNLSSLELGDSALYFCASSVAQGGSTDTQYFGPGTRLTVL.

The rearrangement joins TRBV29-1 to TRBJ1-1; 7 bases are a match to TRBD1. The J segment lost 0 bases and the V segment lost 8 bases, leaving 9 bases of the junction unmatched. Germline V lookup: CDR1 SQVTM, CDR2 ANQGSEA. The CDR3 covers 14 residues. This chain's CDR3 is CSIRQGDMNTEAFF. The CDR3, as DNA: TGCAGCATCAGACAGGGCGACATGAACACTGAAGCTTTCTTT.

The table lists this clone with a count of one. The chain combines TRBV28 with TRBJ1-1, with D hard to call. Germline V CDR1 and CDR2: MDHEN, SYDVKM. This CDR3 is built from 11 residues. The V gene lost 7 bases and the J gene lost 1 base, with 4 bases spanning the gap. The CDR3 sequence: CASTRNTEAFF. CDR3 nucleotides: TGTGCCAGCACCCGGAACACTGAAGCTTTCTTT.

The V call is TRBV14, the J call TRBJ2-7, with TRBD1 as a possible D gene (6 bases). The CDR3 extends over 14 amino acids. V was shortened by 3 bases and J by 3 bases, with 12 bases between the two germline ends. Germline V gene data show CDR1 as SGHDN and CDR2 as FVKESK. In DNA form, the CDR3 reads TGTGCCAGCAGCCAGGGGGCCATAATCTACGAGCAGTACTTC. This translates into CASSQGAIIYEQYF.

The chain uses TRBV5-6 and TRBJ2-7, with D possibly TRBD2 on 7 matching bases. CDR1 and CDR2 from the germline V gene are SGHDT and YYEEEE. There are 15 residues in the CDR3. V was clipped by 0 bases and J by 7 bases, with 17 bases between them. CDR3 loop: CASSLAGRGKGEQYF. The CDR3 nucleotides are TGTGCCAGCAGCTTGGCTGGGAGGGGGAAAGGAGAGCAGTACTTC.

The genes are TRBV27 and TRBJ2-1; D possibly corresponds to TRBD2 (6 bases). V lost 5 bases and J lost 0, with 17 bases in between. Per the germline V gene, CDR1 is MNHEY and CDR2 is SMNVEV (reference sequence). The CDR3 contains 17 residues. The CDR3 spells CASSRGPGTPSYNEQFF. The CDR3 nucleotides read TGTGCCAGCAGTCGGGGCCCCGGGACTCCCTCCTACAATGAGCAGTTCTTC.

This chain links TRBV11-2 with TRBJ2-3; 8 bases are a match to TRBD2. CDR3 size: 16 residues. Germline V gene lookup returns CDR1 SGHAT and CDR2 FQNNGV. V dropped 5 bases and J dropped 5; count of bases not matched to a gene: 12. CDR3 DNA: TGTGCCAGCAGCCCCTCCTCAGCGGGAGCAGTAGATACGCAGTATTTT. Encoded protein: CASSPSSAGAVDTQYF.

This rearrangement joins TRBV6-5 to TRBJ1-1; possible D gene TRBD1, 6 bases. This CDR3 is built from 14 residues. Germline assignment: CDR1 MNHEY and CDR2 SVGAGI. The germline V and J ends were trimmed by 4 bases and 2 bases, with 11 bases remaining between them. CDR3 nucleotides: TGTGCCAGCAGTTCAGGGGCGGCAAACACTGAAGCTTTCTTT. Translating gives CASSSGAANTEAFF.

This clone was recorded once. The chain has TRBV30 and TRBJ2-7, with 8 bases matching TRBD1. The CDR3 sequence is 13 residues long. The germline CDR1 and CDR2 sequences are GTSNPN and SVGIG (reference sequence). J was trimmed by 3 bases and V by 1 base; bases with no gene match: 2. This CDR3 is CAWSATGDYEQYF. In DNA form, the CDR3 reads TGTGCCTGGAGTGCGACAGGGGACTACGAGCAGTACTTC.

This chain connects TRBV27 to TRBJ2-1; 11 nucleotides match TRBD2. The V segment lost 7 bases and the J segment 6 bases; nucleotides outside the gene matches: 8. CDR1 and CDR2 from the germline V gene are MNHEY and SMNVEV (reference sequence). The CDR3 totals 15 residues. The CDR3 nucleotides read TGTGCCAGCAACACCGGGACTAGCGGCCTCAATGAGCAGTTCTTC. It encodes CASNTGTSGLNEQFF.

The V gene is TRBV27, the J gene TRBJ2-7; tentative D call: TRBD1 (5 bases). Germline V gene sequence: CDR1 MNHEY, CDR2 SMNVEV (reference sequence). Trimming removed 5 bases at V and 3 bases at J, with 14 bases between. This CDR3 comprises 14 residues. The CDR3 region has the DNA TGTGCCAGCAGTACCCGACAGAAAAACTACGAGCAGTACTTC. Translation: CASSTRQKNYEQYF.

This chain joins TRBV19 and TRBJ1-5; 7 bases agree with TRBD1. This CDR3 has 14 amino acids. Germline V gene lookup returns CDR1 LNHDA and CDR2 SQIVND (reference sequence). V shed 6 bases, J shed 6 bases, and the junction held 8 bases outside the gene matches. The CDR3 region is CASRIDRASQPQHF. CDR3 nucleotides: TGTGCCAGTAGAATCGACAGGGCATCTCAGCCCCAGCATTTT.

This clone was recorded a few times. This rearrangement joins TRBV23-1 to TRBJ1-4; possibly TRBD1 for D (5 bases). TRBV23-1 is classed as an ORF, of uncertain function. V gave up 0 bases and J gave up 7 bases, with 24 bases separating them. This CDR3 is 19 amino acids long. This CDR3 reads CASSQSGSQGEGVSEKLFF. CDR3 sequence (DNA): TGCGCCAGCAGTCAATCGGGGTCTCAAGGGGAGGGAGTCAGTGAAAAACTGTTTTTT.